These T cell receptor beta chains were read from a single sample in a study of cytomegalovirus exposure and HLA in healthy donors. The table came from immunoSEQ multiplex PCR; TCRdb's copy has only in-frame clones and leaves some out. The profile shows roughly 300,000 clones, roughly 90% of them singletons. Sequenced material: PBMCs. The origin of the receptors is a man in his forties or fifties in good health and CMV-seropositive. Both conserved end residues are part of each CDR3. D genes are given only for firm matches. A clone size is listed for some rows: how often the clone was seen (once, few, many), or a class if it is expanded.

J	size	D	V	CDR3	DNA
TRBJ1-1	.	.	TRBV6-5	CASTKRRGNTEAFF	TGTGCCAGCACCAAAAGACGGGGGAACACTGAAGCTTTCTTT
TRBJ2-4	.	.	TRBV12-5	CASGLVLRGAKYIQYF	TGTGCTAGTGGTTTGGTACTCCGGGGGGCGAAGTACATTCAGTACTTC
TRBJ2-7	.	.	TRBV2	CASSESRGAGEQYF	TGTGCCAGCAGTGAATCTAGAGGGGCGGGAGAGCAGTACTTC
TRBJ2-5	.	.	TRBV5-6	CASSLMGGETQYF	TGTGCCAGCAGCTTGATGGGCGGGGAGACCCAGTACTTC
TRBJ2-7	.	TRBD2	TRBV4-3	CASSQAPLTSESYEQYF	TGCGCCAGCAGCCAGGCTCCCTTGACTAGCGAATCCTACGAGCAGTACTTC
TRBJ2-4	.	.	TRBV28	CASSRTPLAKNIQYF	TGTGCCAGCAGTCGGACACCCCTAGCCAAAAACATTCAGTACTTC
TRBJ2-7	.	TRBD2	TRBV4-1	CASSQESASGTYEQYF	TGCGCCAGCAGCCAAGAATCGGCTAGCGGGACCTACGAGCAGTACTTC
TRBJ1-1	.	.	TRBV29-1	CSVVRGRVTEAFF	TGCAGCGTTGTTCGGGGTCGGGTCACTGAAGCTTTCTTT
TRBJ1-3	.	.	TRBV5-4	CASSPTGPSSGNTIYF	TGTGCCAGCAGCCCGACAGGTCCCAGCTCTGGAAACACCATATATTTT
TRBJ2-1	.	TRBD2	TRBV20-1	CSASGRGEQFF	TGCAGTGCTAGCGGGAGGGGTGAGCAGTTCTTC
TRBJ2-7	.	.	TRBV15	CATSTTTRDYEQYF	TGTGCCACCAGCACTACGACCAGGGACTACGAGCAGTACTTC
TRBJ2-1	.	TRBD2	TRBV11-2	CASSLRDGGVAEQFF	TGTGCCAGCAGCTTGCGAGACGGGGGGGTGGCTGAGCAGTTCTTC
TRBJ2-5	once	.	TRBV7-9	CASSFPSPETQYF	TGTGCCAGCAGCTTCCCTTCCCCAGAGACCCAGTACTTC
TRBJ1-1	.	TRBD1	TRBV7-9	CASSFRQGTSSNTEAFF	TGTGCCAGCAGCTTTCGACAGGGGACGTCGTCGAACACTGAAGCTTTCTTT
TRBJ2-7	.	TRBD1	TRBV7-6	CASSPQDRKRPYEQYF	TGTGCCAGCAGCCCGCAGGACAGGAAGAGGCCCTACGAGCAGTACTTC
TRBJ2-7	.	.	TRBV7-2	CASSFGGPSYEQYF	TGTGCCAGCAGCTTTGGCGGGCCTTCCTACGAGCAGTACTTC
TRBJ2-7	.	.	TRBV9	CASSVVSDAYEQYF	TGTGCCAGCAGCGTAGTGTCAGATGCCTACGAGCAGTACTTC
TRBJ1-2	few	.	TRBV6-1	CASSERTYGYTF	TGTGCCAGCAGTGAACGAACTTATGGCTACACCTTC
TRBJ1-5	.	.	TRBV6-5	CASSYGGSQPQHF	TGTGCCAGCAGTTACGGGGGGAGTCAGCCCCAGCATTTT
TRBJ1-1	.	.	TRBV27	CASSSGTLYPEAFF	TGTGCCAGCAGTTCGGGGACTCTCTATCCGGAAGCTTTCTTT
TRBJ1-5	.	.	TRBV28	CASSPSGRSNQPQHF	TGTGCCAGCAGCCCATCAGGCCGAAGCAATCAGCCCCAGCATTTT
TRBJ2-1	once	.	TRBV7-2	CASSLWQGRDEQFF	TGTGCCAGCAGCTTGTGGCAGGGGCGGGATGAGCAGTTCTTC
TRBJ1-6	.	TRBD1	TRBV6-5	CATNRGRNSPLHF	TGTGCCACCAACAGGGGACGGAATTCACCCCTCCACTTT
TRBJ1-1	.	.	TRBV29-1	CSVVGLPTEAFF	TGCAGCGTTGTAGGACTCCCCACTGAAGCTTTCTTT
TRBJ2-1	.	TRBD2	TRBV19	CASRLGLADYNEQFF	TGTGCCAGTAGGCTGGGACTAGCGGATTACAATGAGCAGTTCTTC
TRBJ1-3	.	.	TRBV2	CASSERSGAGNTIYF	TGTGCCAGCAGTGAGAGGTCAGGGGCTGGAAACACCATATATTTT
TRBJ2-7	.	TRBD1	TRBV29-1	CSVEGRDRGDEQYF	TGCAGCGTTGAAGGTCGCGACAGGGGTGACGAGCAGTACTTC
TRBJ2-5	.	.	TRBV15	CATSREQWETQYF	TGTGCCACCAGCAGAGAACAGTGGGAGACCCAGTACTTC
TRBJ2-3	.	.	TRBV19	CASRGQGLTDTQYF	TGTGCCAGTAGGGGCCAGGGCCTCACAGATACGCAGTATTTT
TRBJ1-4	many	.	TRBV5-1	CASSPRSLGGNEKLFF	TGCGCCAGCAGCCCCCGCTCCCTTGGAGGCAATGAAAAACTGTTTTTT
TRBJ1-1	.	TRBD1	TRBV6-1	CASRARGHGTEAFF	TGTGCCAGCAGGGCCAGGGGGCACGGCACTGAAGCTTTCTTT
TRBJ2-7	.	.	TRBV11-2	CASSFLTGGGAYEQYF	TGTGCCAGCAGCTTTTTGACAGGTGGGGGAGCCTACGAGCAGTACTTC
TRBJ2-5	.	TRBD2	TRBV15	CATSLLAGEGETQYF	TGTGCCACCAGCTTGCTAGCGGGAGAAGGGGAGACCCAGTACTTC
TRBJ2-7	.	.	TRBV19	CASSQAGVIYEQYF	TGTGCCAGTAGTCAAGCGGGTGTTATCTACGAGCAGTACTTC
TRBJ1-1	.	.	TRBV29-1	CSVEAQDDMNTEAFF	TGCAGCGTTGAGGCACAGGATGACATGAACACTGAAGCTTTCTTT
TRBJ2-2	.	TRBD2	TRBV15	CATSRGVREGNTGELFF	TGTGCCACCAGCAGAGGGGTGCGGGAGGGGAACACCGGGGAGCTGTTTTTT
TRBJ1-4	.	.	TRBV11-2	CASSLALETGGFF	TGTGCCAGCAGCTTAGCCTTAGAGACGGGGGGTTTTTTT
TRBJ1-5	.	TRBD1	TRBV7-9	CSSSLGGQGAGQPQHF	TGTTCCAGCAGCTTAGGGGGACAGGGGGCCGGTCAGCCCCAGCATTTT
TRBJ1-1	.	TRBD1	TRBV5-1	CASSTTLRDQGDTEAFF	TGCGCCAGCAGCACGACTTTAAGGGACCAGGGGGACACTGAAGCTTTCTTT
TRBJ2-7	.	.	TRBV19	CASSIVLADPYEQYF	TGTGCCAGTAGTATAGTGTTAGCGGACCCCTACGAGCAGTACTTC
TRBJ2-7	.	.	TRBV5-1	CASSSLGLDSSYEQYF	TGCGCCAGCAGCTCCCTGGGTCTCGACTCCTCCTACGAGCAGTACTTC
TRBJ2-3	.	TRBD1	TRBV27	CASSSLTGADTQYF	TGTGCCAGCAGTTCATTGACAGGGGCAGATACGCAGTATTTT